Following are 32 T cell receptor beta chains from one sample sequenced in a study of a mutant IDH1 vaccine in newly diagnosed glioma. Time point in this sample: baseline, week 1 (first vaccination visit). Treatment given: pre-vaccination baseline after standard-of-care therapy. Here immunoSEQ multiplex PCR was the method, and the copy in TCRdb shows in-frame clones only, minus some. This repertoire shows about 59,000 clones, 91% found once; its top ten account for roughly 2.5%. The source was PBMCs, collected from a glioma patient treated with radiotherapy, temozolomide or both. The receptors shown here come from a man aged 45-65 years with glioma.

This clone was counted between two and nine times. The chain combines TRBV6-1 with TRBJ1-1; 7 bases match TRBD1. This CDR3 contains 14 residues. Germline-derived CDR1 and CDR2 are MNHNS and SASEGT. J was trimmed by 1 base and V by 6 bases; bases with no gene match: 5. The chain's CDR3 is CASRRGGSNTEAFF. In nucleotides, the CDR3 is TGTGCCAGCAGACGAGGGGGCTCGAACACTGAAGCTTTCTTT.

This clone was recorded once. CDR3 protein: CASSSRGGTTEAFF. The CDR3 DNA follows: TGTGCCAGCAGTAGTAGGGGGGGGACCACTGAAGCTTTCTTT. The chain has TRBV7-3 and TRBJ1-1, with a possible D match to TRBD1 (6 bases). The CDR3 contains 14 residues. Trimming pared 6 bases from V and 4 bases from J, leaving 15 bases between. Germline V gives CDR1 SGHTA, CDR2 FQGTGA.

The chain combines TRBV11-2 with TRBJ2-7; D possibly matches TRBD1 or TRBD2 (5 bases each). CDR3 length: 13 amino acids. With 0 bases removed from V and 7 bases from J, the gap between germline ends came to 10 bases. Germline V lookup: CDR1 SGHAT, CDR2 FQNNGV. In DNA form, the CDR3 reads TGTGCCAGCAGCTTAGAATCGGGACGGGAGCAGTACTTC. It codes for CASSLESGREQYF.

The rearrangement joins TRBV28 to TRBJ1-1; D not certain. CDR1 MDHEN and CDR2 SYDVKM come from the germline V gene. CDR3 size: 15 residues. Trimming cost V 7 bases and J 0 bases, with 15 bases left between them. CDR3 loop: CASTWRRGMNTEAFF. Written as DNA, the CDR3 is TGTGCCAGCACTTGGCGTCGGGGAATGAACACTGAAGCTTTCTTT.

This chain connects TRBV10-2 to TRBJ1-1, with D unclear. This CDR3 contains 13 residues. Germline V gives CDR1 WSHSY, CDR2 SAAADI. V lost 0 bases and J 6 bases, leaving 8 bases between the germline ends. The CDR3 here is CASSESSSSEAFF. CDR3 bases: TGCGCCAGCAGTGAGTCGTCGAGCTCTGAAGCTTTCTTT.

CDR3 in DNA: TGCAGCGTTGTGATAGCGGGGGCGTTAAGCTCCTACAATGAGCAGTTCTTC. This encodes CSVVIAGALSSYNEQFF. The chain links TRBV29-1 to TRBJ2-1; TRBD2 matches 9 bases. Trimming removed 4 bases from V and 0 bases from J; junction bases left unmatched: 10. There are 17 residues in the CDR3. Germline values: CDR1 SQVTM, CDR2 ANQGSEA.

V and J are TRBV13 and TRBJ2-7, with a weak D call TRBD2 (5 bases). V lost 5 bases and J lost 6, with 23 bases in between. CDR3 length equals 16 residues. From germline, CDR1 is PRHDT and CDR2 FYEKMQ (reference sequence). The CDR3 DNA reads TGTGCCAGCAGCCCACTAGATAACTCTATTAGCCCCGAGCAGTACTTC. Amino acid sequence: CASSPLDNSISPEQYF.

V gene TRBV19 combines with J gene TRBJ1-4; 8 positions match TRBD1. In germline, CDR1 is LNHDA, CDR2 SQIVND (reference sequence). CDR3 length: 18 amino acids. V trimming: 2 bases; J trimming: 0 bases; junction bases outside the gene matches: 8. Here the CDR3 DNA reads TGTGCCAGTAGTATAAGCGGGGACAGGACCTCAACTAATGAAAAACTGTTTTTT. It codes for CASSISGDRTSTNEKLFF.

The chain has TRBV7-9 and TRBJ1-1; possibly TRBD1 for D (6 bases). The ends were cut back, 7 bases at V and 4 bases at J, with 13 bases in the middle. The CDR3 length is 13 residues. CDR1 and CDR2 from the germline V gene are SEHNR and FQNEAQ (reference sequence). CDR3: CASKGHLLTEAFF. CDR3 sequence (DNA): TGTGCCAGCAAGGGACACCTTCTCACTGAAGCTTTCTTT.

In DNA, the CDR3 is TGCGCCAGCAGCCAAAATAGCGGGGGGGCCTACGAGCAGTACTTC. Translating it yields CASSQNSGGAYEQYF. The chain carries TRBV4-1 and TRBJ2-7, with 11 positions matching TRBD2. CDR3 length: 15 residues. Germline loops: CDR1 MGHRA, CDR2 YSYEKL. V lost 2 bases and J lost 2; bases outside the gene matches: 2.

The V call is TRBV11-2, the J call TRBJ1-1; no definite D call. The CDR3 sequence is 14 residues long. From germline, CDR1 is SGHAT and CDR2 FQNNGV. V was pared by 1 base and J by 1 base, with 7 bases between. CDR3 DNA sequence: TGTGCCAGCAGCTTAGTTTGGGGGAACACTGAAGCTTTCTTT. It yields the protein CASSLVWGNTEAFF.

CDR3 loop: CASSPGGERSEKLFF. CDR3 DNA: TGTGCCAGCAGCCCAGGCGGAGAACGGAGTGAAAAACTGTTTTTT. The rearrangement joins TRBV7-6 to TRBJ1-4; D unresolved. Trimming shortened V by 5 bases and J by 7 bases, and 17 bases separated the two germline ends. This CDR3 is built from 15 residues. The germline gives CDR1 SGHVS, CDR2 FNYEAQ.

The V gene is TRBV4-1, the J gene TRBJ1-2; a possible D gene is TRBD1 (5 bases). Trimming pared 0 bases from V and 4 bases from J, leaving 18 bases between. The CDR3 covers 17 residues. Per germline, CDR1 MGHRA and CDR2 YSYEKL. The CDR3, as DNA: TGCGCCAGCAGCCAAGACACCGCCAGGGCATATACCTATGGCTACACCTTC. It encodes CASSQDTARAYTYGYTF.

The rearrangement joins TRBV10-3 to TRBJ2-2, with D perhaps matching TRBD1 (6 bases). The CDR3 consists of 14 residues. Germline V gives CDR1 ENHRY, CDR2 SYGVKD. The V gene lost 6 bases and the J gene lost 0 bases, with 8 bases spanning the gap. CDR3 region: CAIRTGPNTGELFF. The CDR3 nucleotides are TGTGCCATCAGGACAGGCCCGAACACCGGGGAGCTGTTTTTT.

The chain employs TRBV9 and TRBJ1-1, with D perhaps matching TRBD1 (5 bases). The CDR3 spans 14 residues. Per the germline V gene, CDR1 is SGDLS and CDR2 is YYNGEE. V shed 0 bases and J shed 6 bases, with 12 bases lying between them. CDR3 nucleotide sequence: TGTGCCAGCAGCGTAGCAGCAGGGCTTTCTGAAGCTTTCTTT. It codes for CASSVAAGLSEAFF.

J is TRBJ2-1 and V is TRBV30, with D perhaps matching TRBD1 (5 bases). The CDR3 consists of 12 residues. Germline values: CDR1 GTSNPN, CDR2 SVGIG (reference sequence). V was pared by 4 bases and J by 9 bases, with 13 bases between. CDR3 protein: CAWTRARIEQFF. CDR3 coding DNA: TGTGCCTGGACCAGGGCGAGGATTGAGCAGTTCTTC.

The rearrangement uses TRBV5-4 and TRBJ2-5; a possible D gene is TRBD1 (8 bases). Judging by the DNA end, TRBJ2-7 fits better; the J call may be wrong. This CDR3 contains 14 residues. CDR1 is SGHNT, CDR2 YYREEE, per germline (reference sequence). CDR3 nucleotides: TGTGCCAGCAGCTCACAGGGGGGGTCCTACGAGCAGTACTTC. Translating gives CASSSQGGSYEQYF.

The chain combines TRBV5-1 with TRBJ2-5; D gene ambiguous. V lost 1 base to trimming and J lost 0 bases, with 10 bases between them. The CDR3 runs 15 residues. The germline V gene has CDR1 SGHRS and CDR2 YFSETQ. The CDR3 DNA is TGCGCCAGCAGCTTGATGGGTCGGGACCAAGAGACCCAGTACTTC. Its translation: CASSLMGRDQETQYF.

The CDR3 DNA is TGTGCCAGTACCCTGACAGGGGGCCATAGCAATCAGCCCCAGCATTTT. This encodes CASTLTGGHSNQPQHF. The genes are TRBV19 and TRBJ1-5; the match to TRBD1 covers 10 bases. The germline V gene has CDR1 LNHDA and CDR2 SQIVND (reference sequence). V was clipped by 7 bases and J by 0 bases; unmatched bases: 6. The CDR3 extends over 16 amino acids.

The chain uses TRBV10-3 and TRBJ2-3; the D call may be TRBD1 or TRBD2 (7 bases each). With 0 bases removed from V and 3 bases from J, the gap between germline ends came to 13 bases. The germline V gene has CDR1 ENHRY and CDR2 SYGVKD. The CDR3 extends over 16 amino acids. CDR3 bases: TGTGCCATCAGTGAGTCCGCAGGGGGAGGGACAGATACGCAGTATTTT. Protein sequence: CAISESAGGGTDTQYF.

The chain employs TRBV27 and TRBJ2-4, with D perhaps TRBD1 or TRBD2 (6 bases each). V lost 5 bases to trimming and J lost 2 bases, with 22 bases between them. The CDR3 has 18 amino acids. Germline V gene lookup returns CDR1 MNHEY and CDR2 SMNVEV (reference sequence). The CDR3 is CASSPGWGATKTKNIQYF. The DNA of the CDR3 is TGTGCCAGCAGTCCAGGATGGGGGGCTACAAAGACCAAAAACATTCAGTACTTC.

The gene calls are TRBV2 and TRBJ2-6; 8 bases fit TRBD1. From germline, CDR1 is SNHLY and CDR2 FYNNEI. Trimming took 6 bases from V and 2 from J; bases not matched to a gene: 3. The CDR3 is 15 amino acids. CDR3 sequence reads: CASSGQGTGANVLTF. The CDR3 DNA sequence: TGTGCCAGCAGCGGACAGGGAACTGGGGCCAACGTCCTGACTTTC.

The chain joins TRBV6-5 to TRBJ1-1, with unresolved D. Germline-derived CDR1 and CDR2 are MNHEY and SVGAGI. V gave up 2 bases and J gave up 0 bases, with 10 bases separating them. This CDR3 is 15 amino acids long. DNA of the CDR3: TGTGCCAGCAGTTACAGGCTTGACTTGAACACTGAAGCTTTCTTT. Protein product: CASSYRLDLNTEAFF.

This sequence joins TRBV7-2 and TRBJ1-1; TRBD1 might be the D (6 bases). Germline V gene lookup returns CDR1 SGHTA and CDR2 FQGNSA. The CDR3 is made up of 18 amino acids. V was shortened by 5 bases and J by 4 bases, with 26 bases between the two germline ends. The CDR3 bases are TGTGCCAGCAGCAGGGGGGAGGGTCAGGGCATTAGGGGCACTGAAGCTTTCTTT. This translates into CASSRGEGQGIRGTEAFF.

This clone has just a few counts. The rearrangement links TRBV7-8 to TRBJ1-1; maybe TRBD1 (5 bases). This CDR3 is 18 amino acids long. V lost 1 base to trimming and J lost 0 bases, with 18 bases between them. Germline lookup yields CDR1 SGHVS and CDR2 FQNEAQ. The CDR3 loop reads CASSLGSGAGGMNTEAFF. CDR3 DNA: TGTGCCAGCAGCTTAGGAAGTGGAGCCGGGGGGATGAACACTGAAGCTTTCTTT.

V is TRBV4-2 and J is TRBJ2-1, with D tentatively TRBD1 or TRBD2 (5 bases each). The CDR3 has 15 amino acids. Germline V gene data show CDR1 as LGHNA and CDR2 as YNFKEQ. V was trimmed by 4 bases and J by 3 bases, leaving 13 bases between them. The CDR3 loop reads CASSRRGESYNEQFF. The CDR3 DNA reads TGTGCCAGCAGCCGACGAGGGGAAAGCTACAATGAGCAGTTCTTC.

V gene TRBV27 combines with J gene TRBJ2-1; 7 nucleotides align to TRBD2. The CDR3 has 14 amino acids. Germline V gene lookup returns CDR1 MNHEY and CDR2 SMNVEV (reference sequence). V shed 3 bases and J 5 bases; nucleotides not matched to a gene: 4. The CDR3 DNA reads TGTGCCAGCAGTTTCCGACTAGCTGACAATGAGCAGTTCTTC. Translating gives CASSFRLADNEQFF.

The chain combines TRBV28 with TRBJ1-2; no definite D call. Germline lookup yields CDR1 MDHEN and CDR2 SYDVKM. V lost 3 bases and J lost 2, with 4 bases in between. The CDR3 has 12 residues. The CDR3 region is CASSFHNYGYTF. CDR3 bases: TGTGCCAGCAGTTTCCACAACTATGGCTACACCTTC.

This clone showed up just once. The V and J genes are TRBV2 and TRBJ1-1; TRBD1 aligns across 10 bases. V trimming: 6 bases; J trimming: 0 bases; junction bases outside the gene matches: 4. The CDR3 consists of 15 residues. Germline CDR1 is SNHLY and CDR2 is FYNNEI. CDR3 amino acids: CASRGQGTMNTEAFF. The DNA for the CDR3 is TGTGCCAGCAGGGGACAGGGGACCATGAACACTGAAGCTTTCTTT.

The gene calls are TRBV9 and TRBJ1-4; D unresolved. Trimming took 0 bases from V and 7 from J, leaving 10 bases between them. The germline gives CDR1 SGDLS, CDR2 YYNGEE. CDR3 size: 14 residues. CDR3 sequence (DNA): TGTGCCAGCAGCGTAGAGTCTTACGGTGAAAAACTGTTTTTT. Translating gives CASSVESYGEKLFF.

CDR3 coding DNA: TGTGCCAGCTCACCACAGGGGGCGAGCACAGATACGCAGTATTTT. Its translation is CASSPQGASTDTQYF. The chain has TRBV18 and TRBJ2-3, with 7 bases identical to TRBD1. This CDR3 is 15 amino acids long. The germline gives CDR1 KGHSH, CDR2 LQKENI. Unmatched junction bases numbered 1, after V lost 1 base and J lost 0 bases.

CDR3 loop: CASSSPPTDWSYGYTF. The DNA of the CDR3 is TGTGCCAGCAGTTCCCCCCCGACAGACTGGAGCTATGGCTACACCTTC. The chain employs TRBV28 and TRBJ1-2; the D gene is possibly TRBD1 (5 bases). The CDR3 runs to 16 residues. With 4 bases removed from V and 4 bases from J, the gap between germline ends came to 19 bases. CDR1 MDHEN and CDR2 SYDVKM come from the germline V gene.